Shown below are 30 T cell receptor beta chains from a single sample sequenced in a study of blood T cell repertoires in COVID-19. The assay was immunoSEQ multiplex PCR, and TCRdb's table has in-frame clones only and misses some. Of around 99,000 clones in the sample, around 82% were seen once. Sequencing input: peripheral blood. Receptors were obtained from a woman aged 50 to 60 with acute or convalescent COVID-19.

In its sample, this clone was seen once. The chain uses TRBV19 and TRBJ1-4; D may be TRBD1 (5 bases). The V end was cut by 11 bases, the J end by 8 bases, with 12 bases between. The CDR3 extends over 11 amino acids. Germline CDR1 reads LNHDA; CDR2 reads SQIVND (reference sequence). For the CDR3, the DNA is TGTGCCTCGGAAGGACACGAAAAACTGTTTTTT. Its protein is CASEGHEKLFF.

This chain uses TRBV6-5 with TRBJ2-2; D ambiguous. The V gene's germline CDR1 is MNHEY and CDR2 SVGAGI. This CDR3 spans 13 amino acids. With 11 bases removed from V and 6 bases from J, the gap between germline ends came to 16 bases. The CDR3 nucleotides read TGTGCCGCCCCCCTAACCTTATCCGGGGAGCTGTTTTTT. Residues: CAAPLTLSGELFF.

This clone was seen only once. The rearrangement links TRBV19 to TRBJ1-5, with D tentatively TRBD1 (6 bases). This CDR3 has 16 amino acids. Trimming pared 4 bases from V and 8 bases from J, leaving 21 bases between. The germline V gene encodes CDR1 LNHDA and CDR2 SQIVND (reference sequence). The CDR3 DNA follows: TGTGCCAGTAGTAGGACTTCACAGGGAATAGTGGAGCCCCAGCATTTT. Encoded protein: CASSRTSQGIVEPQHF.

V is TRBV6-6 and J is TRBJ2-7, with 11 bases lining up with TRBD1. Looked up from germline, CDR1 is MNHNY and CDR2 is SVGAGI (reference sequence). The V segment lost 5 bases and the J segment 4 bases; nucleotides outside the gene matches: 16. This CDR3 region has 18 residues. The CDR3 is CASSPREATGQGAYEQYF. The CDR3 region has the DNA TGTGCCAGCAGTCCACGGGAGGCCACCGGACAGGGGGCTTACGAGCAGTACTTC.

This chain joins TRBV15 and TRBJ1-4; D is ambiguous. Germline CDR1 reads LNHNV; CDR2 reads YYDKDF (reference sequence). Trimming removed 0 bases from V and 0 bases from J, with 8 bases in between. The CDR3 length is 16 residues. This CDR3 reads CATSRDGSATNEKLFF. CDR3 in DNA: TGTGCCACCAGCAGAGATGGGAGTGCAACTAATGAAAAACTGTTTTTT.

This chain connects TRBV10-3 to TRBJ2-3, with D hard to call. The V end lost 10 bases, the J end lost 3 bases, and 14 bases lay between the germline ends. CDR3 size: 13 residues. Germline V gene data show CDR1 as ENHRY and CDR2 as SYGVKD. The CDR3 is CATSTPSTDTQYF. The CDR3 nucleotides are TGTGCCACTTCCACCCCGAGTACAGATACGCAGTATTTT.

The genes are TRBV3-1 (or the pseudogene TRBV3-2) and TRBJ1-1; D uncertain. V shed 3 bases and J shed 1 base, with 6 bases lying between them. Germline-derived CDR1 and CDR2 are LGHDT and YNNKEL (reference sequence). The CDR3 spans 13 residues. CDR3 region: CASSQNGNTEAFF. The CDR3 coding sequence is TGTGCCAGCAGCCAGAACGGGAACACTGAAGCTTTCTTT.

The sample holds a few counts of this clone. The chain is built from TRBV6-6 and TRBJ1-6; D unresolved. Germline CDR1 is MNHNY and CDR2 is SVGAGI (reference sequence). V was shortened by 3 bases and J by 3 bases, with 9 bases between the two germline ends. This CDR3 is built from 15 residues. The CDR3, as DNA: TGTGCCAGCAGTTATGGTCCCAGCTATAATTCACCCCTCCACTTT. Protein: CASSYGPSYNSPLHF.

J is TRBJ1-2 and V is TRBV2; a possible D gene is TRBD1 (6 bases). Trimming cost V 4 bases and J 7 bases, with 22 bases left between them. CDR1 is SNHLY and CDR2 is FYNNEI in the germline V gene. This CDR3 spans 16 amino acids. CDR3: CASSAGGGLGQSGYTF. In DNA form, the CDR3 reads TGTGCCAGCAGTGCAGGCGGGGGTCTCGGACAGTCTGGCTACACCTTC.

This chain connects TRBV9 to TRBJ2-7; 9 bases map to TRBD2. V gave up 1 base and J gave up 5 bases; unmatched junction bases: 7. CDR1 is SGDLS and CDR2 is YYNGEE in the germline V gene. The CDR3 spans 15 residues. CDR3 DNA sequence: TGTGCCAGCAGCGTACTGGCTAGCGGGGTCCACGAGCAGTACTTC. Its protein product is CASSVLASGVHEQYF.

This clone appeared a single time. This chain connects TRBV18 to TRBJ1-4; no reliable D call. The germline CDR1 and CDR2 sequences are KGHSH and LQKENI. The CDR3 is 15 residues long. V was shortened by 3 bases and J by 7 bases, with 15 bases between the two germline ends. CDR3 sequence reads: CASSPTGSGAEKLFF. The DNA of the CDR3 is TGTGCCAGCTCACCTACCGGATCGGGAGCTGAAAAACTGTTTTTT.

Details on this clone: An end of the junction differs from the germline gene, which may be a read error. The rearrangement links TRBV7-9 to TRBJ1-4; D possibly corresponds to TRBD1 (6 bases). The CDR3 runs to 16 residues. Per the germline V gene, CDR1 is SEHNR and CDR2 is FQNEAQ (reference sequence). The CDR3 coding sequence is TGTGCCAGCAGCTTAGGGGGGACATTTGCTAAAGAAAAACTGTTTTTT. Translation: CASSLGGTFAKEKLFF.

The gene calls are TRBV9 and TRBJ2-1, with D maybe TRBD2 (6 bases). Germline V gives CDR1 SGDLS, CDR2 YYNGEE. V was shortened by 0 bases and J by 6 bases, with 13 bases between the two germline ends. There are 15 residues in the CDR3. The CDR3 loop reads CASSVGAGPVNEQFF. The DNA for the CDR3 is TGTGCCAGCAGCGTAGGGGCGGGACCAGTCAATGAGCAGTTCTTC.

This clone has a single count. J is TRBJ2-7 and V is TRBV27; 10 positions match TRBD1. Trimming took 5 bases from V and 4 from J; bases not matched to a gene: 2. Germline V gene lookup returns CDR1 MNHEY and CDR2 SMNVEV (reference sequence). The CDR3 consists of 13 residues. The CDR3 DNA reads as TGTGCCAGCAGTCGGGACAGGGGATACGAGCAGTACTTC. Amino acids: CASSRDRGYEQYF.

The chain combines TRBV5-1 with TRBJ2-2; D is undetermined. Deletions cut 4 bases from V and 3 bases from J, with 13 bases between. Germline lookup yields CDR1 SGHRS and CDR2 YFSETQ. The CDR3 contains 15 residues. The CDR3 bases are TGCGCCAGCAGCGTGGACGTACCAGACACCGGGGAGCTGTTTTTT. Translating gives CASSVDVPDTGELFF.

This chain links TRBV5-1 with TRBJ1-4; 12 bases agree with TRBD1. Per the germline V gene, CDR1 is SGHRS and CDR2 is YFSETQ. The CDR3 spans 16 residues. Trimming took 4 bases from V and 7 from J; bases not matched to a gene: 8. DNA for the CDR3: TGCGCCAGCAGCCCGGGACAGGGGGCCGCCATTGAAAAACTGTTTTTT. Amino acids: CASSPGQGAAIEKLFF. The full variable domain, completed using reference TRBV5-1 and TRBJ1-4, is KAGVTQTPRYLIKTRGQQVTLSCSPISGHRSVSWYQQTPGQGLQFLFEYFSETQRNKGNFPGRFSGRQFSNSRSEMNVSTLELGDSALYLCASSPGQGAAIEKLFFGSGTQLSVL.

CDR3: CASSIAEGMNTEAFF. The CDR3 nucleotides are TGTGCCAGTAGTATAGCGGAGGGGATGAACACTGAAGCTTTCTTT. The genes are TRBV19 and TRBJ1-1; perhaps TRBD1 as D (5 bases). There are 15 residues in the CDR3. Per germline, CDR1 LNHDA and CDR2 SQIVND (reference sequence). Trimming took 1 base from V and 0 from J, leaving 9 bases between them.

V is TRBV6-5 and J is TRBJ1-1; D perhaps matches TRBD1 (5 bases). Trimming cost V 7 bases and J 5 bases, with 14 bases left between them. The germline V gene has CDR1 MNHEY and CDR2 SVGAGI. This CDR3 comprises 13 residues. CDR3: CASIPPGGTEAFF. The CDR3 DNA reads TGTGCCAGCATACCACCCGGGGGGACTGAAGCTTTCTTT.

This clone was found a few times. This rearrangement joins TRBV19 to TRBJ1-6; D may be TRBD1 (5 bases). Germline-derived CDR1 and CDR2 are LNHDA and SQIVND (reference sequence). Trimming shortened V by 1 base and J by 12 bases, and 10 bases separated the two germline ends. The CDR3 runs 13 residues. CDR3: CASSIGGEKPLHF. The CDR3 region has the DNA TGTGCCAGTAGTATAGGGGGGGAGAAACCCCTCCACTTT.

The chain couples TRBV11-3 to TRBJ2-6; TRBD2 matches 8 bases. Germline values: CDR1 SGHNT, CDR2 YENEEA. The CDR3 runs to 17 residues. After removal of 1 base from V and 2 bases from J, the junction contained 4 bases not matched to a gene. CDR3 sequence reads: CASSLGSGGPGANVLTF. The DNA for the CDR3 is TGTGCCAGCAGCTTAGGTTCGGGGGGGCCTGGGGCCAACGTCCTGACTTTC. Variable domain in full (rest from reference TRBV11-3 and TRBJ2-6): EAGVVQSPRYKIIEKKQPVAFWCNPISGHNTLYWYLQNLGQGPELLIRYENEEAVDDSQLPKDRFSAERLKGVDSTLKIQPAELGDSAVYLCASSLGSGGPGANVLTFGAGSRLTVL.

The rearrangement joins TRBV28 to TRBJ1-1, with D uncertain. V shed 5 bases and J shed 2 bases, with 15 bases lying between them. Germline CDR1 MDHEN, CDR2 SYDVKM. The CDR3 spans 15 residues. The DNA for the CDR3 is TGTGCCAGCAGTCCGCCACACCAGTTCAACACTGAAGCTTTCTTT. Translating gives CASSPPHQFNTEAFF.

The chain joins TRBV28 to TRBJ1-5, with unresolved D. The CDR3 length is 15 residues. V lost 3 bases and J lost 4, with 13 bases in between. Germline lookup yields CDR1 MDHEN and CDR2 SYDVKM. Written as DNA, the CDR3 is TGTGCCAGCAGTTTGGGAGCGCCAGGTAATCAGCCCCAGCATTTT. It translates to CASSLGAPGNQPQHF. Full variable domain (rest looked up from reference TRBV28 and TRBJ1-5): DVKVTQSSRYLVKRTGEKVFLECVQDMDHENMFWYRQDPGLGLRLIYFSYDVKMKEKGDIPEGYSVSREKKERFSLILESASTNQTSMYLCASSLGAPGNQPQHFGDGTRLSIL.

This chain connects TRBV20-1 to TRBJ2-4; TRBD1 aligns across 10 bases. Trimming took 3 bases from V and 4 from J; bases not matched to a gene: 3. Germline V gives CDR1 DFQATT, CDR2 SNEGSKA (reference sequence). The CDR3 sequence is 14 residues long. The CDR3 here is CSASLGQGKNIQYF. In nucleotides, the CDR3 is TGCAGTGCTAGTCTGGGACAGGGGAAAAACATTCAGTACTTC.

The CDR3 coding sequence is TGTGCCAGCTCACTGGGCCAACAGGCGTCATTTGGGGCTAATGAAAAACTGTTTTTT. This encodes CASSLGQQASFGANEKLFF. The rearrangement joins TRBV18 to TRBJ1-4, with D possibly being TRBD1 (5 bases). The CDR3 extends over 19 amino acids. V shed 4 bases and J shed 3 bases, with 24 bases lying between them. The germline gives CDR1 KGHSH, CDR2 LQKENI.

The chain recombines TRBV18 with TRBJ2-7, with TRBD1 as a possible D gene (7 bases). The ends were cut back, 6 bases at V and 2 bases at J, with 14 bases in the middle. Germline V CDR1 and CDR2: KGHSH, LQKENI. The CDR3 is 14 amino acids. CDR3 bases: TGTGCCAGCTCTACAGACAGGGAGGCCTACGAGCAGTACTTC. Translation gives CASSTDREAYEQYF. The full variable domain, with the rest looked up from reference TRBV18 and TRBJ2-7, is NAGVMQNPRHLVRRRGQEARLRCSPMKGHSHVYWYRQLPEEGLKFMVYLQKENIIDESGMPKERFSAEFPKEGPSILRIQQVVRGDSAAYFCASSTDREAYEQYFGPGTRLTVT.

The rearrangement joins TRBV18 to TRBJ1-2; 7 nucleotides match TRBD1. Losses at the gene ends were 5 bases for V and 3 bases for J; bases not matched to a gene: 3. This CDR3 region has 13 residues. The germline gives CDR1 KGHSH, CDR2 LQKENI. The CDR3 spells CASSSGQDYGYTF. The CDR3 bases are TGTGCCAGCTCATCCGGACAGGACTATGGCTACACCTTC.

This chain joins TRBV10-3 and TRBJ2-7, with 7 nucleotides matching TRBD1. The germline gives CDR1 ENHRY, CDR2 SYGVKD. Trimming removed 7 bases from V and 6 bases from J; junction bases left unmatched: 3. The CDR3 is 11 residues long. CDR3 sequence: CAITPGGEQYF. The CDR3 DNA follows: TGTGCCATCACCCCAGGGGGCGAGCAGTACTTC.

The chain joins TRBV10-2 to TRBJ1-2, with TRBD1 matching over 8 bases. The length of the CDR3 is 13 residues. V was clipped by 7 bases and J by 11 bases; unmatched bases: 12. CDR1 and CDR2 from the germline V gene are WSHSY and SAAADI. CDR3 nucleotides: TGCGCCAGCACTCAGGACGGGACAGGACTGTACACCTTC. Amino acids: CASTQDGTGLYTF.

J is TRBJ2-1 and V is TRBV3-1 (or the pseudogene TRBV3-2); 8 bases map to TRBD2. Trimming removed 2 bases from V and 3 bases from J; junction bases left unmatched: 3. Looked up from germline, CDR1 is LGHDT and CDR2 is YNNKEL (reference sequence). CDR3 length: 15 amino acids. The CDR3 region is CASSQLAGHYNEQFF. The CDR3, as DNA: TGTGCCAGCAGCCAATTAGCGGGGCACTACAATGAGCAGTTCTTC.

This clone came up once. The V gene is TRBV9, the J gene TRBJ1-6, with 9 bases lining up with TRBD1. The V segment lost 6 bases and the J segment 9 bases; nucleotides outside the gene matches: 7. Germline values: CDR1 SGDLS, CDR2 YYNGEE. This CDR3 is 14 amino acids long. The chain's CDR3 is CASNRGLYGSPLHF. CDR3 coding DNA: TGTGCCAGCAACAGGGGGCTGTATGGTTCACCCCTCCACTTT.